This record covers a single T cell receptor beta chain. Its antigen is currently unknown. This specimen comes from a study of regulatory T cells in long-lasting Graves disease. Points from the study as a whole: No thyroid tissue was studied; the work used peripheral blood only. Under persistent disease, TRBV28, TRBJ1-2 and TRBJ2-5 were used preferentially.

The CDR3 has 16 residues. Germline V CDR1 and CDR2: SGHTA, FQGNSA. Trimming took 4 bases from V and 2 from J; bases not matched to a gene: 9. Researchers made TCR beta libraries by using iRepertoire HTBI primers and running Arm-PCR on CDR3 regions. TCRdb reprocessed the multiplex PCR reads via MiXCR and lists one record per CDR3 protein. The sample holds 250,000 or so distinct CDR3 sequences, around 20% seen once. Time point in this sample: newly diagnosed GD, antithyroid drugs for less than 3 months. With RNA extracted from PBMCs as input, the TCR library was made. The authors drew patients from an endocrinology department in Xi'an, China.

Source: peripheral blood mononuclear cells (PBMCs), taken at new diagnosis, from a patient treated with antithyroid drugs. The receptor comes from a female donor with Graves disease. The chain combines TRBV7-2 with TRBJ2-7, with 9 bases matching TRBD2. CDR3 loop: CASSSPGLAGAYEQYF. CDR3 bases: TGTGCCAGCAGCTCGCCGGGACTAGCCGGTGCCTACGAGCAGTACTTC.